This T cell receptor beta chain was sequenced for a study of blood T cells in healthy people across ages. Notes on this clonotype: Its specificity is not known.

Per germline, CDR1 KGHSH and CDR2 LQKENI. The CDR3 length is 13 residues. Regarding the study as a whole: Per-million-T-cell TCR beta diversity fell roughly linearly with age. Whereas aged donors had fewer naive CD4+ cells, long-lived donors had more of them and higher diversity.

A J-beta primer mix and a sample-barcoded 5' primer were used in a second PCR of roughly 7 to 12 cycles. TCRdb passed the 5' RACE reads through MiXCR, listing each CDR3 protein once. The sample lists over 750,000 distinct CDR3 sequences; around 25% were seen once. These data also featured in a second study, about T cells of mothers and their children.

The chain recombines TRBV18 with TRBJ2-5; D ambiguous. Matching the DNA end better, TRBJ2-1 makes the J call doubtful. The clonotype originates from a boy younger than 18 in good health. The specimen was blood. In DNA, the CDR3 is TGTGCCAGCTCAGCGAACCCCTGGAATGAGCAGTTCTTC. Translating gives CASSANPWNEQFF.